One TCR beta chain is described in this entry. The antigen it recognizes is unknown. Base quality data are lacking; no much larger clone is found one base away. This entry is derived from a study of Tregs in tolerant kidney transplant recipients (dated by TCRdb to the late 2010s). As for the study more broadly: Before combined kidney and bone marrow transplantation, this study identified donor-specific regulatory T cells using TCRbeta sequencing and then followed those same cells after transplant. Results the study describes overall, beyond this receptor: Biological reproducibility was not directly assessed, although technical replication error appeared to be minimal. Because the study included only a small number of patients, the results must be confirmed in larger populations and under other immunosuppression protocols. For some patients, the PCR primers changed as time went on, which meant samples from those patients could not be compared with one another at the nucleotide level. In tolerant patients, donor-specific Tregs expanded more than Tregs overall, which suggests antigen-driven rather than nonspecific expansion. The most biologically relevant and donor-specific TCRbeta repertoire appeared to be identified by expanding Tregs with activated donor B cells.

V trim: 2 bases; J trim: 2 bases; unmatched bases: 10. Measured from the cysteine to the phenylalanine, the CDR3 is 17 residues long. The entry retains the CDR3 DNA only, 51 bases that are in frame from base 1. CDR1 and CDR2, looked up from the germline V gene (reference sequence), are SEHNR and FQNEAQ. Genomic DNA was extracted from sorted cells with the QIAGEN DNeasy Blood and Tissue Kit for TCRbeta CDR3 sequencing. High-throughput TCRbeta CDR3 sequencing, which included PCR amplification with bias correction and internal controls, was done commercially through immunoSEQ. The authors' analysis ran thus. Unique productive TCRbeta sequences were defined by CDR3 nucleotide sequence where primers matched, otherwise by CDR3 amino acid sequence with Vbeta and Jbeta genes. To correct for sorting error, sequences found in more than one sorted population at a frequency ratio of 2:1 or less were discarded, and the remaining shared sequences were assigned to the population with the higher frequency. A sequence counted as donor-reactive if, in CFSE-low cells, the sequence had a frequency of at least 0.01% and was expanded at least 5-fold compared with unstimulated cells. Repertoire divergence was quantified by Jensen-Shannon divergence calculated from the top 100 TCRbeta sequences ranked by frequency. When a sample had multiple sequencing runs, each run was corrected for sorting error separately and the runs were then pooled. As stored in TCRdb, this immuneACCESS dataset retains in-frame rearrangements with V and J assigned. A fraction of the clones does not appear; measured against another copy, unresolved V genes explain less than half of the discrepancy, and the remainder lacks a known reason. From that table come the V and J calls and clone size; the DNA was used to work out D and trimming. The sample table lists 54,000 or so clones, about 89% of them with a count of one. Roughly 15% of the sample lies in the top ten.

The transplants used related donors with nonmyeloablative bone marrow transplantation, and mixed chimerism in the human trials was transient. Thawed PBMCs were FACS-sorted into unstimulated Tregs (CD4+CD25+CD127-), CD4+ non-Tregs (CD4+CD25-), CD4 cells and CD8 cells. The patients were a few recipients of combined kidney and bone marrow transplants from the ITN036ST trial, and samples were available only from these trial subjects. Healthy control blood was processed by Ficoll density gradient to PBMCs and cryopreserved; patient PBMCs were collected before and after transplant. The sample was CD8+ T cells from blood (PBMCs), taken 24 months after the transplant. The chain uses TRBV7-9 and TRBJ2-5; 8 bases in between match TRBD2. This clonotype originated in a human patient who received a combined kidney and bone marrow transplant. A transplant means some T cells may be of graft donor rather than patient origin. The sequence in DNA is TGTGCCAGCAGCTTACGGTTGACTAGCGAGTCACAAGAGACCCAGTACTTC. It translates to CASSLRLTSESQETQYF.